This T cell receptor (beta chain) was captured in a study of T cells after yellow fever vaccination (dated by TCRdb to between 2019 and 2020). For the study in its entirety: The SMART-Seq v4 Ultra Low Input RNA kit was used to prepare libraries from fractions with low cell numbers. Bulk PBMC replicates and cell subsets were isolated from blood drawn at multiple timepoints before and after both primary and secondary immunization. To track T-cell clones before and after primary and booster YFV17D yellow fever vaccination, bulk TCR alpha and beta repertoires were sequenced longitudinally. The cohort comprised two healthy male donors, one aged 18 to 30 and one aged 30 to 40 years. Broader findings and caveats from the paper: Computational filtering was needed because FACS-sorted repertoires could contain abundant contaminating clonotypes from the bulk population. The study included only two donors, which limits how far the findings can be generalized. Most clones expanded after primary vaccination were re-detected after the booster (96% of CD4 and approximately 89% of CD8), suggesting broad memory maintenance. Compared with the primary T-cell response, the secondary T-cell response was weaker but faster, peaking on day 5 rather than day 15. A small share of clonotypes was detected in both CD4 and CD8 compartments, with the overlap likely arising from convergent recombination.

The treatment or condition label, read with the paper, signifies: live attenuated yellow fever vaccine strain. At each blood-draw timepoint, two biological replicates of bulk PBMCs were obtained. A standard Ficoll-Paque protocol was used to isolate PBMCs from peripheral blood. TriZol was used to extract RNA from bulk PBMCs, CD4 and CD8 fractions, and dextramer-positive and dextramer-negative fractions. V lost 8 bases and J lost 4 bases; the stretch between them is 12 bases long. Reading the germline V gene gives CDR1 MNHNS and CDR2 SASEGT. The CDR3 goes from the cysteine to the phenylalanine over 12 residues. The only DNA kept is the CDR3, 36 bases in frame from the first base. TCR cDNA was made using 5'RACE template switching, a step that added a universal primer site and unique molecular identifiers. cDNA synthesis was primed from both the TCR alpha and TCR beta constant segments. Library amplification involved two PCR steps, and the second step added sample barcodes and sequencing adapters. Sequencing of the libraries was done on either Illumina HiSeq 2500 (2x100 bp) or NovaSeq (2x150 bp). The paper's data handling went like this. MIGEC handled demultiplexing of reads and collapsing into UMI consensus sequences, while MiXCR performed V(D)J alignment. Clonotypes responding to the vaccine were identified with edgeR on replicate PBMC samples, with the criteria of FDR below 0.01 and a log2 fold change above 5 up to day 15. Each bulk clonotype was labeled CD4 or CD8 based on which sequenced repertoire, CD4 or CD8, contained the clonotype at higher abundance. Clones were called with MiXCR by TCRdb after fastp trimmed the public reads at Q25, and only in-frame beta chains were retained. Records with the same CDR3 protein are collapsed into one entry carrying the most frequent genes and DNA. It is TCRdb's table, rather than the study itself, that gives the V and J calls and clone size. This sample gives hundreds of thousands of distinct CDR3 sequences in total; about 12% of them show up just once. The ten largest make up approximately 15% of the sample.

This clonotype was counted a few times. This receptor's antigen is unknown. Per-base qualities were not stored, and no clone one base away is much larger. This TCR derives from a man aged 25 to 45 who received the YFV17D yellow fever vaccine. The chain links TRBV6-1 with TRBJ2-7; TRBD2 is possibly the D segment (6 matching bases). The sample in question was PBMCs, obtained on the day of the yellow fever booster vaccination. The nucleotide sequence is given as TGTGCCAGCTGGGCGGGAATGTACGAGCAGTACTTC. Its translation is CASWAGMYEQYF.